This TCR beta chain is from a study of blood T cell repertoires in COVID-19. Overall study: COVID-19 samples collected from the United States, Italy and Spain covered acute and convalescent phases.

The germline gives CDR1 MNHEY, CDR2 SVGEGT. This CDR3 has 18 residues. Trimming took 6 bases from V and 1 from J, leaving 22 bases between them. Generated by immunoSEQ multiplex PCR, the TCRdb table keeps only in-frame clones and is missing some. The sample has 180,000 or so clones; about 85% are singletons. The J gene is TRBJ1-3, the V gene TRBV6-2 or TRBV6-3; D remains ambiguous. The clonotype originates from a woman of 80 years or more with acute or convalescent COVID-19. Source material: peripheral blood. CDR3 in amino acids: CASSPTPLSLRSGNTIYF. DNA for the CDR3: TGTGCCAGCAGCCCTACTCCTCTCTCCTTGCGATCTGGAAACACCATATATTTT.